This passage covers 25 T cell receptor beta chains from one sample sequenced in a study of T cell responses to AZD1222 COVID-19 vaccine. Clones were sequenced by immunoSEQ multiplex PCR, and TCRdb holds only the in-frame ones, with some missing. The data hold fewer than 85,000 clones, with approximately 90% observed a single time. Specimen: peripheral blood, collected on day 0 of AZD1222 vaccination. These receptors all come from an adult in good health.

V is TRBV27 and J is TRBJ2-7; 7 bases align to TRBD1. From germline, CDR1 is MNHEY and CDR2 SMNVEV (reference sequence). V dropped 6 bases and J dropped 3; count of bases not matched to a gene: 11. The CDR3 totals 15 residues. The CDR3 DNA reads as TGTGCCAGCAGACCCTCCGCAGACAGGGTCTACGAGCAGTACTTC. It yields the protein CASRPSADRVYEQYF.

The CDR3 loop is CASSLARGAGANEQFF. CDR3 sequence (DNA): TGTGCCAGCAGCTTAGCGCGAGGTGCAGGGGCCAATGAGCAGTTCTTC. The chain links TRBV7-2 to TRBJ2-1; D may be TRBD1 (6 bases). This CDR3 has 16 residues. The V end lost 0 bases, the J end lost 6 bases, and 15 bases lay between the germline ends. Germline V gene sequence: CDR1 SGHTA, CDR2 FQGNSA.

J is TRBJ1-2 and V is TRBV19; D remains ambiguous. CDR3 length equals 12 residues. The germline V gene has CDR1 LNHDA and CDR2 SQIVND (reference sequence). With 7 bases removed from V and 1 base from J, the gap between germline ends came to 7 bases. The CDR3 spells CASKRINYGYTF. In nucleotides, the CDR3 is TGTGCCAGTAAGAGGATTAACTATGGCTACACCTTC.

This sequence joins TRBV28 and TRBJ2-7; TRBD1 aligns across 7 bases. Germline CDR1 and CDR2: MDHEN and SYDVKM. The CDR3 has 16 residues. The ends lost 3 bases at V and 2 bases at J; junction bases unmatched: 10. CDR3 in amino acids: CASSFHPDRAAYEQYF. The CDR3 coding sequence is TGTGCCAGCAGTTTCCACCCCGACAGGGCTGCCTACGAGCAGTACTTC.

The V call is TRBV7-9, the J call TRBJ1-1; 9 positions match TRBD1. The V and J ends lost 4 bases and 1 base, in that order; junction bases with no gene match: 4. The CDR3 has 15 residues. Germline CDR1 reads SEHNR; CDR2 reads FQNEAQ (reference sequence). DNA for the CDR3: TGTGCCAGCAGCTCCCTGGACAGGGGGAACACTGAAGCTTTCTTT. Translated: CASSSLDRGNTEAFF.

The chain couples TRBV18 to TRBJ2-1; 7 bases match TRBD2. Germline V lookup: CDR1 KGHSH, CDR2 LQKENI. This CDR3 comprises 13 residues. V shed 0 bases, J shed 10 bases, and the junction held 3 bases outside the gene matches. The chain's CDR3 is CASSPPNSGEQFF. As DNA, the CDR3 is TGTGCCAGCTCACCACCCAATAGCGGGGAGCAGTTCTTC.

This clone is a singleton in its sample. The rearrangement uses TRBV7-8 and TRBJ1-6; TRBD1 is a possible D gene (5 bases). The CDR3 length is 14 residues. With 1 base removed from V and 12 bases from J, the gap between germline ends came to 13 bases. Germline V gene sequence: CDR1 SGHVS, CDR2 FQNEAQ. The CDR3 nucleotides read TGTGCCAGCAGCTTAGGGCAAGGGGAGGGACCCCTCCACTTT. Its protein product is CASSLGQGEGPLHF.

The rearrangement joins TRBV7-2 to TRBJ2-2; no firm D call. This CDR3 comprises 19 residues. Germline-derived CDR1 and CDR2 are SGHTA and FQGNSA. With 2 bases removed from V and 6 bases from J, the gap between germline ends came to 25 bases. CDR3 sequence: CASSLLDLLGAVGSGELFF. CDR3 DNA: TGTGCCAGCAGCTTATTGGATTTGTTAGGCGCGGTGGGTTCCGGGGAGCTGTTTTTT.

The chain uses TRBV6-1 and TRBJ2-3; D is ambiguous. There are 14 residues in the CDR3. Germline CDR1 MNHNS, CDR2 SASEGT. The germline V and J ends were trimmed by 1 base and 2 bases, with 7 bases remaining between them. The CDR3 sequence: CASSEGHPTDTQYF. In nucleotides, the CDR3 is TGTGCCAGCAGTGAAGGACATCCCACAGATACGCAGTATTTT.

This chain connects TRBV5-1 to TRBJ2-1; 10 nucleotides agree with TRBD1. Germline V gene lookup returns CDR1 SGHRS and CDR2 YFSETQ. This CDR3 spans 15 amino acids. The V and J ends lost 4 bases and 9 bases, in that order; junction bases with no gene match: 10. CDR3 DNA: TGCGCCAGCAGCACCACCGGGACAGGGGTGGGTGAGCAGTTCTTC. This translates into CASSTTGTGVGEQFF.

This rearrangement joins TRBV7-3 to TRBJ1-2; D remains unclear. The CDR3 length is 16 residues. Germline V lookup: CDR1 SGHTA, CDR2 FQGTGA. V lost 0 bases and J 1 base, leaving 12 bases between the germline ends. CDR3 residues: CASSLTGRALNYGYTF. CDR3 DNA sequence: TGTGCCAGCAGCTTAACGGGAAGAGCCCTTAACTATGGCTACACCTTC.

The rearrangement joins TRBV24-1 to TRBJ1-1; weak D call: TRBD1 (5 bases). The germline CDR1 and CDR2 sequences are KGHDR and SFDVKD. The CDR3 is 14 amino acids. V dropped 5 bases and J dropped 4 bases, with 13 bases sitting between them. The CDR3 protein is CATSGPGLSTEAFF. DNA for the CDR3: TGTGCCACCAGTGGTCCAGGGTTATCCACTGAAGCTTTCTTT.

This sequence joins TRBV5-1 and TRBJ2-3, with TRBD2 matching over 14 bases. J was trimmed by 4 bases and V by 5 bases; bases with no gene match: 6. The CDR3 is 16 amino acids. Germline values: CDR1 SGHRS, CDR2 YFSETQ. DNA for the CDR3: TGCGCCAGCAGGTCCGGGACTAGCGGGAGCGCAGATACGCAGTATTTT. Its protein product is CASRSGTSGSADTQYF.

V and J are TRBV6-5 and TRBJ2-7; D remains unclear. The CDR3 covers 15 residues. The V end was cut by 4 bases, the J end by 3 bases, with 16 bases between. Germline CDR1 is MNHEY and CDR2 is SVGAGI. The CDR3 here is CASSSLDGFHYEQYF. CDR3 nucleotide sequence: TGTGCCAGCAGTTCCCTGGACGGGTTTCACTACGAGCAGTACTTC.

The J gene is TRBJ1-2, the V gene TRBV19; D is unresolved. The CDR3 is made up of 13 amino acids. The V end was cut by 6 bases, the J end by 3 bases, with 11 bases between. Germline CDR1 reads LNHDA; CDR2 reads SQIVND (reference sequence). The CDR3 protein is CASREGRYYGYTF. CDR3 DNA: TGTGCCAGTAGAGAGGGAAGGTACTATGGCTACACCTTC.

J is TRBJ1-1 and V is TRBV5-4; 7 bases are shared with TRBD1. The germline CDR1 and CDR2 sequences are SGHNT and YYREEE (reference sequence). CDR3 length: 14 amino acids. V shed 6 bases, J shed 1 base, and the junction held 6 bases outside the gene matches. CDR3 in amino acids: CASKLTGTNTEAFF. The DNA for the CDR3 is TGTGCCAGCAAATTGACAGGGACGAACACTGAAGCTTTCTTT.

This rearrangement joins TRBV3-1 (or the pseudogene TRBV3-2) to TRBJ2-2, with 11 nucleotides matching TRBD1. This CDR3 comprises 15 residues. Germline trimming cut 4 bases from V and 6 bases from J; bases unmatched to any gene: 4. The V gene's germline CDR1 is LGHDT and CDR2 YNNKEL (reference sequence). In nucleotides, the CDR3 is TGTGCCAGCAGCCGTTCGGGACAGGGGGCCGGGGAGCTGTTTTTT. Protein sequence: CASSRSGQGAGELFF.

V usage is TRBV24-1 and J usage is TRBJ2-5; 11 bases match TRBD2. The CDR3 totals 15 residues. Germline CDR1 is KGHDR and CDR2 is SFDVKD. Trimming cost V 6 bases and J 5 bases; bases outside gene matches: 7. CDR3 bases: TGTGCCACCAGTACTAGCGGGGGACCCGAGGAGACCCAGTACTTC. It codes for CATSTSGGPEETQYF.

The table lists this clone with a count of one. The chain couples TRBV7-8 to TRBJ2-7, with a possible D match to TRBD1 (6 bases). CDR3 size: 15 residues. CDR1 and CDR2 (germline): SGHVS, FQNEAQ. V was trimmed by 1 base and J by 3 bases, leaving 13 bases between them. The CDR3, as DNA: TGTGCCAGCAGCTTAGGGTGGGGGCGAGACTACGAGCAGTACTTC. Protein product: CASSLGWGRDYEQYF.

V and J are TRBV6-4 and TRBJ1-2; 10 bases are a match to TRBD1. Germline assignment: CDR1 MRHNA and CDR2 SNTAGT. The CDR3 spans 14 residues. V trimming: 2 bases; J trimming: 3 bases; junction bases outside the gene matches: 0. This CDR3 is CASSDGTGDYGYTF. The CDR3, as DNA: TGTGCCAGCAGTGACGGGACAGGGGACTATGGCTACACCTTC.

This chain connects TRBV6-1 to TRBJ2-1, with 13 bases fitting TRBD2. With V trimmed by 1 base and J by 6 bases, 3 bases remained unmatched. The CDR3 is 16 residues long. In germline, CDR1 is MNHNS, CDR2 SASEGT. CDR3 residues: CASSEGGLAGANEQFF. CDR3 nucleotides: TGTGCCAGCAGTGAAGGCGGACTAGCGGGGGCCAATGAGCAGTTCTTC.

The chain combines TRBV19 with TRBJ2-1, with D perhaps being TRBD1 or TRBD2 (5 bases each). Trimming removed 3 bases at V and 6 bases at J, with 18 bases between. There are 16 residues in the CDR3. The germline V gene encodes CDR1 LNHDA and CDR2 SQIVND (reference sequence). CDR3 in DNA: TGTGCCAGTAGTATCGCCCGGGGCTCCCGGGGCAATGAGCAGTTCTTC. It translates to CASSIARGSRGNEQFF.

The rearrangement joins TRBV15 to TRBJ2-1, with 7 bases identical to TRBD2. J gave up 7 bases and V 3 bases, and 12 bases lay outside the gene matches. Germline V gene lookup returns CDR1 LNHNV and CDR2 YYDKDF (reference sequence). This CDR3 contains 16 residues. CDR3 amino acids: CATSSRSFGGLNEQFF. In nucleotides, the CDR3 is TGTGCCACCAGCAGTCGGAGTTTCGGGGGGTTAAATGAGCAGTTCTTC. Full variable domain (rest looked up from reference TRBV15 and TRBJ2-1): DAMVIQNPRYQVTQFGKPVTLSCSQTLNHNVMYWYQQKSSQAPKLLFHYYDKDFNNEADTPDNFQSRRPNTSFCFLDIRSPGLGDTAMYLCATSSRSFGGLNEQFFGPGTRLTVL.

The rearrangement links TRBV5-1 to TRBJ2-5; TRBD2 might be the D (7 bases). Germline V gene data show CDR1 as SGHRS and CDR2 as YFSETQ. Trimming left V 4 bases short and J 2 bases short, with 33 bases between. The CDR3 loop spans 21 amino acids. The CDR3 sequence is CASSGGLTGGQRSKTQETQYF. The DNA of the CDR3 is TGCGCCAGCAGCGGGGGACTAACGGGAGGACAGCGATCAAAGACGCAAGAGACCCAGTACTTC.

V and J are TRBV28 and TRBJ2-7; the match to TRBD1 covers 9 bases. Trimming took 1 base from V and 3 from J; bases not matched to a gene: 4. CDR3 length equals 15 residues. Looked up from germline, CDR1 is MDHEN and CDR2 is SYDVKM. The CDR3 DNA reads as TGTGCCAGCAGTTTATTTGGGACAGGGAGCTACGAGCAGTACTTC. Its translation is CASSLFGTGSYEQYF.